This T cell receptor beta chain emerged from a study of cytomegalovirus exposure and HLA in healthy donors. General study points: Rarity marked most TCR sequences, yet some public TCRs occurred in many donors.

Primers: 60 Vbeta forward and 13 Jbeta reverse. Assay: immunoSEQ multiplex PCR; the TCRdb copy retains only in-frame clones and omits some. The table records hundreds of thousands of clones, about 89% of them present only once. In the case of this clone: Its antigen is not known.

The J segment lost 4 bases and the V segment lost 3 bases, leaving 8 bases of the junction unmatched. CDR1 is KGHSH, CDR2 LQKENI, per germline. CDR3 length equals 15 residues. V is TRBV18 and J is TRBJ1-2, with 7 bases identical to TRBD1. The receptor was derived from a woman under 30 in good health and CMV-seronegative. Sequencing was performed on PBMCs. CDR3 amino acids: CASSPPGQQTYGYTF. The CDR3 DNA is TGTGCCAGCTCACCTCCGGGACAGCAGACCTATGGCTACACCTTC.